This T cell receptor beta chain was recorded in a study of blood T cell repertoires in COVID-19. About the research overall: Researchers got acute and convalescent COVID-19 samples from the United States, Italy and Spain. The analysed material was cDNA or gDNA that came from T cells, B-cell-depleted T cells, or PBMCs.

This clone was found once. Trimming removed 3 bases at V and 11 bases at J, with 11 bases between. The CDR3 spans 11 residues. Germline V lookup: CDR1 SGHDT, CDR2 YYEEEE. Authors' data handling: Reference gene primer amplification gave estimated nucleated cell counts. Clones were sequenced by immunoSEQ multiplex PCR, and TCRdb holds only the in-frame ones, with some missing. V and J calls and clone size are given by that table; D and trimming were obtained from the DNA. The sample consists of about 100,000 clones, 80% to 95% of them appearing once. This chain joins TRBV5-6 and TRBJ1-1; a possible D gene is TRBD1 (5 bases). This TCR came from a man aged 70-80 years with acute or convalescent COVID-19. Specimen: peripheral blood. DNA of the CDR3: TGTGCCAGCAGCTCCATTGGGGCCGCTTTCTTT. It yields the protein CASSSIGAAFF.